The present T cell receptor beta chain was sequenced within a study of blood T cell repertoires in COVID-19 (dated by TCRdb to the early 2020s). With respect to the entire study: Collaborator samples came from the United States, Italy and Spain and covered acute and convalescent phases of COVID-19. The dataset comprised deeply sampled blood TCRbeta repertoires from subjects exposed to, actively infected with, or recovered from COVID-19. The repertoires were released in a freely available public database intended as a resource for research on the immune response to SARS-CoV-2. Nearly every sample came with metadata listing a de-identified subject ID, COVID-19 status, age in years and sex. The samples were drawn from the first 160 participants of the ongoing ImmuneRACE study and from 950 to 1,500 subjects provided by 6 global collaborators. The material from the prospective study consisted of cDNA or gDNA derived from T cells, B-cell-depleted T cells, or PBMCs. Where available, HLA class I and class II types were taken from metadata supplied by the sample provider and were not determined by assay-based typing. Broad study findings and their caveats: Clinical and demographic metadata were provided uncurated, with the amount varying by source and participant.

On this clone: Its antigen is currently not known. Per-base qualities were not stored, and no clone one base away is much larger.

Participants in the prospective study were enrolled through a virtual design, were aged roughly 18 to 100 years, and lived in some 24 United States geographic areas. In the prospective study, participants were assigned to cohorts based on the clinical history participants reported in a screening survey and a study questionnaire. Exposed participants had been in contact, within 2 weeks of entering the study, with a person who had a PCR-confirmed or clinician-diagnosed case of COVID-19. Each participant in the prospective study had whole blood, serum and a nasopharyngeal or oropharyngeal swab collected by mobile phlebotomists. Over a 2-month period, participants in the prospective study had the option of providing additional blood draws and questionnaires. Prospective study blood samples were shipped either frozen or at room temperature before DNA extraction. The immunoSEQ Assay, a bias-controlled multiplex PCR, was used to amplify TCRbeta CDR3 regions from genomic DNA. The authors' pipeline ran thus. Within the assay, amplification of reference gene primers was used to estimate how many nucleated cells each sample contained. To quantify the absolute abundance of each unique TCRbeta CDR3 rearrangement, sequence reads were collapsed and filtered. For each sample, productive Simpson clonality was calculated as the square root of Simpson's diversity index across productive rearrangements. Drawn from immuneACCESS, this table holds only the in-frame rearrangements with V and J called that TCRdb kept. Clones are partly lost; checked studies trace under half to an unresolved V gene and leave the rest unexplained. V, J and clone size reflect that table, while D and trimming were determined from the DNA. For this sample there are about 220,000 clones; around 91% appear just once. Approximately 15% of the sample comes from the top ten.

Sample: PBMCs or T cells enriched from blood (not recorded which). This receptor was obtained from a man younger than 40 who had been exposed to COVID-19.

CDR3 protein: CASRDSNQPQHF. The DNA reads TGTGCCAGCAGGGATAGCAATCAGCCCCAGCATTTT. The chain joins TRBV19 to TRBJ1-5; TRBD1 could be the D gene, as 5 bases match. Reading the germline V gene (reference sequence) gives CDR1 LNHDA and CDR2 SQIVND. At the junction V is shortened by 9 bases and J by 0 bases, with 6 bases in between. Its CDR3 holds 12 amino acids, cysteine through phenylalanine. Solely the CDR3 DNA is kept, with 36 bases framed from the first base.